The 5 T cell receptor beta chains given below trace back to one sample, sequenced in a study of human thymus T cells. The source of the thymus tissue was resections taken during corrective heart surgery. Produced via immunoSEQ multiplex PCR; TCRdb's table is partial and in-frame only. This sample has tens of thousands of clones, with roughly 94% found just once. Sequencing was done on a sample of thymus tissue. The receptors derive from a girl under three years old with a congenital heart defect but otherwise immunologically healthy.

This clone was seen once. The chain combines TRBV7-2 with TRBJ2-5; D call uncertain. V was pared by 1 base and J by 5 bases, with 14 bases between. The CDR3 runs 15 residues. Germline V CDR1 and CDR2: SGHTA, FQGNSA. The chain's CDR3 is CASSLVGTRWETQYF. In DNA, the CDR3 is TGTGCCAGCAGCTTAGTGGGTACCCGGTGGGAGACCCAGTACTTC.

V is TRBV19 and J is TRBJ1-1, with D maybe TRBD1 (6 bases). With 6 bases removed from V and 2 bases from J, the gap between germline ends came to 25 bases. Germline V gene lookup returns CDR1 LNHDA and CDR2 SQIVND (reference sequence). CDR3 size: 18 residues. The CDR3 loop is CASRVPHLGGHHNTEAFF. In nucleotides, the CDR3 is TGTGCCAGTAGGGTTCCCCACTTGGGGGGCCACCATAACACTGAAGCTTTCTTT.

J is TRBJ2-7 and V is TRBV11-2, with D perhaps TRBD1 or TRBD2 (5 bases each). From germline, CDR1 is SGHAT and CDR2 FQNNGV. V dropped 3 bases and J dropped 5 bases, with 11 bases sitting between them. The length of the CDR3 is 13 residues. The CDR3 loop reads CASSFTGRDEQYF. DNA of the CDR3: TGTGCCAGCAGCTTTACGGGGCGCGACGAGCAGTACTTC.

V and J are TRBV7-3 and TRBJ2-3; maybe TRBD1 (6 bases). Germline-derived CDR1 and CDR2 are SGHTA and FQGTGA. The V end lost 5 bases, the J end lost 6 bases, and 12 bases lay between the germline ends. The length of the CDR3 is 13 residues. This CDR3 reads CASSPTGRDTQYF. CDR3 bases: TGTGCCAGCAGCCCTACAGGGCGGGATACGCAGTATTTT.

The gene calls are TRBV29-1 and TRBJ2-1; D is uncertain. The germline V and J ends were trimmed by 4 bases and 13 bases, with 17 bases remaining between them. The CDR3 extends over 12 amino acids. Per the germline V gene, CDR1 is SQVTM and CDR2 is ANQGSEA. For the CDR3, the DNA is TGCAGCGTTGCCTACCTAGAATCCCAACAGTTCTTC. It translates to CSVAYLESQQFF.